The present TCR beta chain was sequenced within a study of OX40 agonist ivuxolimab in advanced cancers. Study at large: A mean age of about 59 years, range about 20 to 79, was recorded, and more than 80% were male. Regarding the study as a whole: On average, CD8+ T cells showed a greater number of expanded clones than CD4+. At 0.1 to 3.0 mg/kg and by week 6, CD4+ and CD8+ T cells in the blood had expanded clonally. The investigators did not determine what antigen specificity the expanded peripheral T cells had.

CDR3 length equals 13 residues. V shed 5 bases, J shed 2 bases, and the junction held 1 base outside the gene matches. CDR1 and CDR2 from the germline V gene are MNHEY and SVGAGI. Clones were read by immunoSEQ multiplex PCR, and TCRdb kept only the in-frame ones, dropping some. This repertoire shows about 100,000 clones, less than 95% found once; its top ten account for roughly 1.6%. Of note for this clone: Its specificity is not known.

The sequencing here drew on CD4+ or CD8+ T cells sorted from blood, taken in a trial of the OX40 agonist ivuxolimab. This clonotype was sampled from an adult with an advanced solid tumor such as melanoma, head and neck, liver or kidney cancer. The V gene is TRBV6-5, the J gene TRBJ2-7, with 9 bases aligning to TRBD1. The CDR3 is CASSRTGAYEQYF. CDR3 DNA: TGTGCCAGCAGTCGGACAGGGGCCTACGAGCAGTACTTC.